These 25 T cell receptor beta chains came from one sample sequenced in a study of T-cell reconstitution after alpha-beta-depleted transplantation in children. This sample's TCRbeta library carried unique molecular identifier barcodes. TCRdb re-derived calls from the PCR reads in MiXCR, one entry per CDR3 protein. The repertoire holds hundreds of thousands of distinct CDR3 sequences, with approximately 12% as singletons. This specimen consisted of PBMCs, mostly from graft donor cells, obtained 360 days after TCRalphabeta/CD19-depleted stem cell transplant. The receptors were gathered from a male patient under 18 who had a stem cell transplant for acute myeloid leukemia, so the T cells may come from the graft donor.

The J gene is TRBJ2-7, the V gene TRBV5-1; D possibly uses TRBD1 or TRBD2 (5 bases each). This CDR3 comprises 16 residues. V dropped 2 bases and J dropped 3 bases, with 18 bases sitting between them. CDR1 SGHRS and CDR2 YFSETQ come from the germline V gene. The CDR3 spells CASSFEGAASSYEQYF. In nucleotides, the CDR3 is TGCGCCAGCAGCTTCGAAGGGGCCGCTAGCAGCTACGAGCAGTACTTC.

There are a few counts of this clonotype. V usage is TRBV7-2 and J usage is TRBJ2-5; 7 bases are shared with TRBD1. Germline loops: CDR1 SGHTA, CDR2 FQGNSA. The CDR3 consists of 16 residues. The V and J ends lost 0 bases and 2 bases, in that order; junction bases with no gene match: 6. The CDR3 coding sequence is TGTGCCAGCAGCTTAGCGCCGACAGGGATACAAGAGACCCAGTACTTC. Its translation is CASSLAPTGIQETQYF.

This clonotype was counted a few times. The chain employs TRBV9 and TRBJ2-5; 10 bases are shared with TRBD2. The CDR3 length is 15 residues. CDR1 and CDR2 (germline): SGDLS, YYNGEE. The V and J ends lost 4 bases and 1 base, in that order; junction bases with no gene match: 4. The CDR3 sequence is CASSPRLAGQETQYF. The CDR3 region has the DNA TGTGCCAGCAGCCCCCGACTAGCGGGCCAAGAGACCCAGTACTTC.

The chain recombines TRBV20-1 with TRBJ2-7; a weak D match, TRBD1 (5 bases). V was cut by 4 bases and J by 2 bases, with 6 bases left in between. This CDR3 is built from 11 residues. CDR1 is DFQATT and CDR2 is SNEGSKA in the germline V gene (reference sequence). The CDR3 DNA is TGCAGTGCTACAGGGACCTACGAGCAGTACTTC. The encoded protein is CSATGTYEQYF.

The chain joins TRBV3-1 to TRBJ2-7; D is ambiguous. Germline CDR1 is LGHDT and CDR2 is YNNKEL (reference sequence). The germline V and J ends were trimmed by 4 bases and 2 bases, with 12 bases remaining between them. This CDR3 has 14 amino acids. The DNA for the CDR3 is TGTGCCAGCAGCCCCCCCCACCCAACCTACGAGCAGTACTTC. Encoded protein: CASSPPHPTYEQYF.

The table lists this clonotype with a few counts. The chain employs TRBV6-1 and TRBJ2-1; no definite D call. Germline assignment: CDR1 MNHNS and CDR2 SASEGT. Trimming cost V 6 bases and J 8 bases, with 17 bases left between them. The CDR3 is made up of 14 amino acids. CDR3 DNA: TGTGCCAGCAGCACCCAAGGTCTCGTCCATGAGCAGTTCTTC. It codes for CASSTQGLVHEQFF.

The J gene is TRBJ2-3, the V gene TRBV29-1, with 7 nucleotides matching TRBD1. With 6 bases clipped from V and 11 bases from J, the junction kept 8 bases outside the gene matches. This CDR3 is 11 amino acids long. CDR1 and CDR2 (germline): SQVTM, ANQGSEA. CDR3 bases: TGCAGCGTCCAGGCCCCAGGGGGGCAGTATTTT. This encodes CSVQAPGGQYF.

This clonotype was detected only a few times. V usage is TRBV30 and J usage is TRBJ2-2; 8 nucleotides match TRBD1. There are 15 residues in the CDR3. V shed 4 bases, J shed 5 bases, and the junction held 9 bases outside the gene matches. The germline V gene encodes CDR1 GTSNPN and CDR2 SVGIG (reference sequence). The CDR3 protein is CAWNQGAPGTGELFF. The DNA for the CDR3 is TGTGCCTGGAATCAGGGGGCGCCAGGGACCGGGGAGCTGTTTTTT.

This chain connects TRBV15 to TRBJ2-3, with TRBD1 matching over 8 bases. The CDR3 extends over 17 amino acids. J gave up 0 bases and V 0 bases, and 5 bases lay outside the gene matches. CDR1 LNHNV and CDR2 YYDKDF come from the germline V gene (reference sequence). The CDR3, as DNA: TGTGCCACCAGCAGAGATTACAGGGGGTCAAGCACAGATACGCAGTATTTT. Amino acid sequence: CATSRDYRGSSTDTQYF.

The chain recombines TRBV5-1 with TRBJ1-1; no reliable D call. In germline, CDR1 is SGHRS, CDR2 YFSETQ. V shed 0 bases and J shed 1 base, with 7 bases lying between them. The CDR3 has 14 residues. Written as DNA, the CDR3 is TGCGCCAGCAGCTTGGGGCACCAGAACACTGAAGCTTTCTTT. Amino acids: CASSLGHQNTEAFF.

The rearrangement uses TRBV4-2 and TRBJ2-3; 11 nucleotides align to TRBD2. With V trimmed by 4 bases and J by 2 bases, 14 bases remained unmatched. Germline V gene sequence: CDR1 LGHNA, CDR2 YNFKEQ. This CDR3 has 19 residues. The CDR3, as DNA: TGTGCCAGCAGCCTTGTTAACAAGCCGGGACTAGCGGACACAGATACGCAGTATTTT. Protein product: CASSLVNKPGLADTDTQYF.

In its sample, this clonotype was seen a few times. The rearrangement links TRBV5-1 to TRBJ2-3, with D possibly matching TRBD1 (5 bases). Deletions cut 3 bases from V and 0 bases from J, with 20 bases between. The CDR3 runs to 18 residues. CDR1 is SGHRS and CDR2 is YFSETQ in the germline V gene. CDR3 in amino acids: CASSSTTAGLPSTDTQYF. DNA for the CDR3: TGCGCCAGCAGCTCCACAACAGCAGGGCTCCCTAGCACAGATACGCAGTATTTT.

This clonotype has at least ten counts. This chain joins TRBV28 and TRBJ2-3; the D gene is possibly TRBD2 (7 bases). From germline, CDR1 is MDHEN and CDR2 SYDVKM. V was trimmed by 6 bases and J by 5 bases, leaving 18 bases between them. The CDR3 is 15 amino acids. CDR3: CASRVQGRALDTQYF. In DNA, the CDR3 is TGTGCCAGCAGGGTCCAGGGGAGGGCCTTAGATACGCAGTATTTT. The full variable domain, in which reference TRBV28 and TRBJ2-3 provide the parts outside the CDR3, is DVKVTQSSRYLVKRTGEKVFLECVQDMDHENMFWYRQDPGLGLRLIYFSYDVKMKEKGDIPEGYSVSREKKERFSLILESASTNQTSMYLCASRVQGRALDTQYFGPGTRLTVL.

This clonotype was counted between two and nine times. The chain is built from TRBV20-1 and TRBJ2-7; the D is unclear. The V gene lost 5 bases and the J gene lost 0 bases, with 17 bases spanning the gap. Germline V lookup: CDR1 DFQATT, CDR2 SNEGSKA (reference sequence). CDR3 length: 15 residues. The CDR3 sequence is CSAEFMGSNSYEQYF. DNA for the CDR3: TGCAGTGCTGAATTTATGGGCTCCAACTCCTACGAGCAGTACTTC.

This clonotype was seen many times. The V call is TRBV9, the J call TRBJ2-7, with TRBD1 matching 9 bases. The CDR3 length is 14 residues. J lost 1 base, V lost 3 bases, and 2 bases had no gene match. The germline CDR1 and CDR2 sequences are SGDLS and YYNGEE. The CDR3 here is CASSDGTGSYEQYF. In DNA form, the CDR3 reads TGTGCCAGCAGCGATGGGACAGGGTCCTACGAGCAGTACTTC.

J is TRBJ2-7 and V is TRBV25-1; D unresolved. The V gene lost 1 base and the J gene lost 6 bases, with 4 bases spanning the gap. CDR1 is MGHDK, CDR2 SYGVNS, per germline. This CDR3 spans 11 amino acids. The CDR3 reads CASSEWSEQYF. The DNA of the CDR3 is TGTGCCAGCAGTGAATGGAGCGAGCAGTACTTC.

This clonotype showed up just a few times. This chain joins TRBV10-3 and TRBJ2-7; 13 bases fit TRBD2. This CDR3 contains 16 residues. In germline, CDR1 is ENHRY, CDR2 SYGVKD. The V gene end was trimmed by 0 bases and the J gene end by 2 bases; junction bases not matched to a gene: 1. DNA of the CDR3: TGTGCCATCAGTGAGTCTGGGACTAGCGGGACCTACGAGCAGTACTTC. It codes for CAISESGTSGTYEQYF.

A word on this clonotype: With a much larger clone just one base away, this may be a read error. The chain employs TRBV6-5 and TRBJ2-5; 14 bases match TRBD2. Per the germline V gene, CDR1 is MNHEY and CDR2 is SVGAGI. The CDR3 consists of 19 residues. CDR3 in DNA: TGTGCCAGCAGTTACCCCTCCCCCGGACTAGCGGGAGGAAGGGAGACCCTGTACTTC. Translating it yields CASSYPSPGLAGGRETLYF.

This clonotype was counted a few times. This chain joins TRBV2 and TRBJ1-2; a possible D gene is TRBD1 (5 bases). The CDR3 is 14 amino acids. Trimming took 6 bases from V and 4 from J, leaving 15 bases between them. CDR1 is SNHLY, CDR2 FYNNEI, per germline. CDR3 DNA: TGTGCCAGCAGCGATCCAGCAGGGATCTATGGCTACACCTTC. Its protein product is CASSDPAGIYGYTF. Full variable domain (rest looked up from reference TRBV2 and TRBJ1-2): EPEVTQTPSHQVTQMGQEVILRCVPISNHLYFYWYRQILGQKVEFLVSFYNNEISEKSEIFDDQFSVERPDGSNFTLKIRSTKLEDSAMYFCASSDPAGIYGYTFGSGTRLTVV.

This clonotype has a single count. The gene calls are TRBV29-1 and TRBJ2-3, with D uncertain. The CDR3 sequence is 14 residues long. Germline lookup yields CDR1 SQVTM and CDR2 ANQGSEA. CDR3 sequence reads: CIVGYIVDTDTQYF. DNA for the CDR3: TGCATCGTGGGATATATAGTAGACACAGATACGCAGTATTTT.

This clonotype was observed at least ten times. The chain uses TRBV5-1 and TRBJ2-1; 9 bases agree with TRBD1. With 0 bases clipped from V and 1 base from J, the junction kept 14 bases outside the gene matches. The CDR3 covers 20 residues. CDR1 SGHRS and CDR2 YFSETQ come from the germline V gene. The CDR3 loop reads CASSLEGGQGWIGSYNEQFF. Written as DNA, the CDR3 is TGCGCCAGCAGCTTGGAGGGGGGACAGGGATGGATCGGGTCCTACAATGAGCAGTTCTTC.

V and J are TRBV24-1 and TRBJ2-4, with D perhaps matching TRBD1 or TRBD2 (5 bases each). V was pared by 5 bases and J by 9 bases, with 10 bases between. CDR1 and CDR2 (germline): KGHDR, SFDVKD. This CDR3 has 12 amino acids. CDR3 protein: CATSVGAGIQYF. CDR3 bases: TGTGCCACCAGTGTAGGGGCGGGCATTCAGTACTTC.

Ten or more counts support this clonotype. The V and J genes are TRBV4-2 and TRBJ2-1; 12 nucleotides align to TRBD2. This CDR3 is built from 18 residues. In germline, CDR1 is LGHNA, CDR2 YNFKEQ. V lost 1 base and J lost 3; bases outside the gene matches: 7. CDR3 sequence (DNA): TGTGCCAGCAGCCAAGGGAGGACTAGCGGGACTCGCTACAATGAGCAGTTCTTC. This encodes CASSQGRTSGTRYNEQFF.

The chain combines TRBV29-1 with TRBJ2-5; the match to TRBD1 covers 12 bases. The CDR3 is made up of 13 amino acids. V was pared by 7 bases and J by 5 bases, with 5 bases of the junction left unmatched. CDR1 and CDR2 (germline): SQVTM, ANQGSEA. The CDR3 region is CSARDRGPETQYF. CDR3 bases: TGCAGCGCTAGGGACAGGGGGCCGGAGACCCAGTACTTC. The full variable domain, in which reference TRBV29-1 and TRBJ2-5 provide the parts outside the CDR3, is SAVISQKPSRDICQRGTSLTIQCQVDSQVTMMFWYRQQPGQSLTLIATANQGSEATYESGFVIDKFPISRPNLTFSTLTVSNMSPEDSSIYLCSARDRGPETQYFGPGTRLLVL.

V and J are TRBV15 and TRBJ1-1; tentatively, D is TRBD1 (5 bases). There are 14 residues in the CDR3. The V end lost 1 base, the J end lost 11 bases, and 17 bases lay between the germline ends. Germline V gene sequence: CDR1 LNHNV, CDR2 YYDKDF (reference sequence). In nucleotides, the CDR3 is TGTGCCACCAGCAGAGGAGGGGTCTTATTGAATGCTTTCTTT. It translates to CATSRGGVLLNAFF.